Presented here are 4 T cell receptor beta chains from one specimen sequenced in a study of control samples from healthy donors and cancer patients. TCRdb's copy holds only in-frame clones and misses some; the assay was immunoSEQ multiplex PCR. The sample consists of around 110,000 clones, 75% to 90% of them appearing once. Sequencing used PBMCs. Source of these receptors: a woman in her 50s with colorectal cancer.

The chain uses TRBV2 and TRBJ1-2, with D perhaps matching TRBD1 (6 bases). The CDR3 sequence is 14 residues long. Germline-derived CDR1 and CDR2 are SNHLY and FYNNEI. Trimming removed 5 bases at V and 4 bases at J, with 14 bases between. The DNA of the CDR3 is TGTGCCAGCAGTTACACCACAGGGACCTATGGCTACACCTTC. Amino acids: CASSYTTGTYGYTF. Based on the CDR3 plus reference TRBV2 and TRBJ1-2, the full variable domain is EPEVTQTPSHQVTQMGQEVILRCVPISNHLYFYWYRQILGQKVEFLVSFYNNEISEKSEIFDDQFSVERPDGSNFTLKIRSTKLEDSAMYFCASSYTTGTYGYTFGSGTRLTVV.

Only a few counts were recorded for this clone. The chain has TRBV9 and TRBJ2-6; D may be TRBD2 (5 bases). The germline V gene encodes CDR1 SGDLS and CDR2 YYNGEE. The CDR3 sequence is 17 residues long. The ends were cut back, 4 bases at V and 0 bases at J, with 14 bases in the middle. The CDR3 reads CASSPRGLSSGANVLTF. The CDR3 DNA sequence: TGTGCCAGCAGCCCCCGGGGTCTTAGCTCTGGGGCCAACGTCCTGACTTTC.

The CDR3 region is CAWSVPVAGGYNEQFF. The CDR3 DNA is TGTGCCTGGAGTGTACCGGTAGCAGGAGGCTACAATGAGCAGTTCTTC. The V gene is TRBV30, the J gene TRBJ2-1; possibly TRBD2 for D (5 bases). Germline lookup yields CDR1 GTSNPN and CDR2 SVGIG (reference sequence). Trimming cost V 0 bases and J 3 bases, with 15 bases left between them. The length of the CDR3 is 16 residues.

The V gene is TRBV5-1, the J gene TRBJ2-5, with TRBD2 matching over 9 bases. The CDR3 is made up of 15 amino acids. Germline V gives CDR1 SGHRS, CDR2 YFSETQ. V trimming: 4 bases; J trimming: 5 bases; junction bases outside the gene matches: 9. The CDR3 DNA reads as TGCGCCAGCAGCCCGATAGCGGGAGCGGAGGAGACCCAGTACTTC. It translates to CASSPIAGAEETQYF.